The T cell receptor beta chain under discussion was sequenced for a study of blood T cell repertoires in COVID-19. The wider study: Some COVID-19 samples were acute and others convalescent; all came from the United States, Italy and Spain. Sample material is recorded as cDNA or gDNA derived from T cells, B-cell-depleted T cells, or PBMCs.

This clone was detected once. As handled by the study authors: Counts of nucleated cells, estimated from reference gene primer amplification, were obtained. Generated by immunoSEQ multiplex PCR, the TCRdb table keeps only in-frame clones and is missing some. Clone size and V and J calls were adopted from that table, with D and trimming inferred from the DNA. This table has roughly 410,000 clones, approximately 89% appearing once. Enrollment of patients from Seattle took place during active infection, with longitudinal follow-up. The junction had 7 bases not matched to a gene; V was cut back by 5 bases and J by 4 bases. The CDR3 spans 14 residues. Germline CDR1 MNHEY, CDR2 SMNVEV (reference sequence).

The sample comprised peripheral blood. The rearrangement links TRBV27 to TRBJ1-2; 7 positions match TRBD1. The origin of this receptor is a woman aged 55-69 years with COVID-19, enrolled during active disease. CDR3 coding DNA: TGTGCCAGCAGTCCCGACAGGGTCGGCTATGGCTACACCTTC. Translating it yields CASSPDRVGYGYTF.